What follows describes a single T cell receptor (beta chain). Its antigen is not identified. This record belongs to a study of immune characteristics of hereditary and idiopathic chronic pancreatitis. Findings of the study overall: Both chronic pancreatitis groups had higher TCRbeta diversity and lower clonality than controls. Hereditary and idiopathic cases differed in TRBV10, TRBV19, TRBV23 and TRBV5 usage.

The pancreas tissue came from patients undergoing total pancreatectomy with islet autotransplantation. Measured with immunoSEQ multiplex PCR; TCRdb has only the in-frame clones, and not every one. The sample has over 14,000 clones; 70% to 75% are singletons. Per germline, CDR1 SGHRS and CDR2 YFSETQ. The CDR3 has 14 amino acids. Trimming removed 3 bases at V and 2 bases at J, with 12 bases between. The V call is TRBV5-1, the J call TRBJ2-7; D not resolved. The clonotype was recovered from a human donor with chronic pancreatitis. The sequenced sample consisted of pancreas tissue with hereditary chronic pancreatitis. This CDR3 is CASSSSSATYEQYF. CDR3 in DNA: TGCGCCAGCAGCTCGTCCAGCGCAACCTACGAGCAGTACTTC.